Listed below are T cell receptor beta chains from one sample, sequenced in a study of cytomegalovirus exposure and HLA in healthy donors. Sequenced by immunoSEQ multiplex PCR; TCRdb stores in-frame clones only, minus some. Of 95,000 to 150,000 clones listed, roughly 80% are singletons. Sequencing was performed on PBMCs. Receptors were obtained from a man in his sixties in good health and CMV-seropositive. Each CDR3 is given with its conserved first and last residue. Each record gives: J gene, V gene, clone size, D gene, CDR3 protein, CDR3 DNA. D genes are given only for firm matches. Size values are once, few and many counts, or a class for expanded clones, and some rows have none.

>TRBJ2-1|TRBV27|-|TRBD2
CASSLSLAGAYNEQFF
TGTGCCAGCAGTCTTTCATTAGCGGGAGCGTACAATGAGCAGTTCTTC
>TRBJ2-5|TRBV2|-|TRBD2
CASTAKGGETQYF
TGTGCCAGCACCGCTAAGGGAGGGGAGACCCAGTACTTC
>TRBJ1-5|TRBV11-1|-|-
CASSLGQAGRQHF
TGTGCCAGCAGCTTAGGGCAGGCGGGTCGCCAGCATTTT
>TRBJ1-6|TRBV28|-|TRBD1
CASSSSRQGVGNSPLHF
TGTGCCAGCAGTTCCTCTCGACAGGGGGTGGGAAATTCACCCCTCCACTTT
>TRBJ1-1|TRBV30|few|TRBD1
CAWVRGRVNTEAFF
TGTGCCTGGGTGAGGGGGCGGGTGAACACTGAAGCTTTCTTT
>TRBJ2-1|TRBV10-1|-|-
CASSPLRGEQFF
TGCGCCAGCAGCCCTCTGCGGGGCGAGCAGTTCTTC
>TRBJ1-2|TRBV2|-|-
CASSDRDTVGGYTF
TGTGCCAGCAGTGACAGGGATACGGTGGGGGGCTACACCTTC
>TRBJ2-1|TRBV5-4|-|-
CASRGRTGAYNEQFF
TGTGCCAGCAGGGGACGAACGGGGGCCTACAATGAGCAGTTCTTC
>TRBJ1-1|TRBV5-1|-|-
CASSLQGPNTEAFF
TGCGCCAGCAGCCTACAGGGTCCGAACACTGAAGCTTTCTTT
>TRBJ1-2|TRBV7-9|-|TRBD1
CASSLVNTGGYGYTF
TGTGCCAGCAGCTTAGTCAACACAGGGGGATATGGCTACACCTTC
>TRBJ2-1|TRBV12-5|-|TRBD2
CASGLDRLAALRQFF
TGTGCTAGTGGTTTGGATCGACTAGCAGCCCTCAGGCAGTTCTTC
>TRBJ2-2|TRBV6-1|-|-
CASIYYDTGELFF
TGTGCCAGCATCTACTATGACACCGGGGAGCTGTTTTTT
>TRBJ2-3|TRBV5-6|once|-
CASSLWGRGTDTQYF
TGTGCCAGCAGCTTGTGGGGGAGGGGGACAGATACGCAGTATTTT
>TRBJ1-4|TRBV21-1|-|-
CASSKPGQPDEKLFF
TGTGCCAGCAGCAAACCGGGACAGCCCGATGAAAAACTGTTTTTT
>TRBJ2-5|TRBV6-5|-|TRBD1
CASSSGTGVEETQYF
TGTGCCAGCAGTTCCGGGACAGGTGTGGAAGAGACCCAGTACTTC
>TRBJ1-2|TRBV6-1|-|-
CASSGQNLYGYTF
TGTGCCAGCAGTGGACAGAACCTCTATGGCTACACCTTC
>TRBJ1-2|TRBV18|-|-
CASSQAGKYGYTF
TGTGCCAGCTCACAAGCAGGGAAGTATGGCTACACCTTC
>TRBJ1-5|TRBV5-1|-|TRBD1
CASSPDRGSDQPQHF
TGCGCCAGCAGCCCTGACAGGGGTTCGGATCAGCCCCAGCATTTT
>TRBJ1-2|TRBV5-1|-|TRBD1
CASSLGQGAGGYTF
TGCGCCAGCAGCTTGGGACAGGGGGCCGGTGGCTACACCTTC
>TRBJ1-1|TRBV5-8|-|TRBD1
CASSTKGQGGTGAFF
TGTGCCAGCAGCACTAAGGGACAGGGTGGGACAGGGGCTTTCTTT
>TRBJ1-1|TRBV28|-|TRBD1
CASRRAGGTEAFF
TGTGCCAGCAGGCGTGCAGGGGGCACTGAAGCTTTCTTT
>TRBJ1-1|TRBV19|-|TRBD1
CASRKGQELNTEAFF
TGTGCCAGTAGAAAGGGACAGGAGCTTAACACTGAAGCTTTCTTT
>TRBJ2-1|TRBV7-2|once|-
CASAGQLPDEQFF
TGTGCCAGCGCGGGACAGCTCCCCGATGAGCAGTTCTTC
>TRBJ1-6|TRBV28|-|TRBD1
CASSLNLQGAHSPLHF
TGTGCCAGCAGTCTTAATCTACAGGGGGCGCATTCACCCCTCCACTTT
>TRBJ2-1|TRBV7-3|-|TRBD2
CASSSSGSYNEQFF
TGTGCCAGCAGCTCTAGCGGGAGCTACAATGAGCAGTTCTTC
>TRBJ1-3|TRBV4-2|-|-
CASSQEQVYSGNTIYF
TGTGCCAGCAGCCAGGAACAGGTATACTCTGGAAACACCATATATTTT
>TRBJ1-6|TRBV25-1|-|TRBD1
CASRGQEGSPLHF
TGTGCCAGCAGGGGACAGGAGGGGTCACCCCTCCACTTT
>TRBJ1-1|TRBV30|-|TRBD1
CAWRQTGTGGTEAFF
TGTGCCTGGAGACAAACCGGGACAGGGGGCACTGAAGCTTTCTTT
>TRBJ2-2|TRBV2|few|TRBD1
CASSTDRGNTGELFF
TGTGCCAGCAGTACCGACAGGGGGAACACCGGGGAGCTGTTTTTT